These T cell receptor beta chains were read from a single sample in a study of T-cell reconstitution after alpha-beta-depleted transplantation in children. TCRdb used MiXCR to reprocess the PCR reads, holding one entry per CDR3 protein. The repertoire holds 45,000 or so distinct CDR3 sequences, with 40% to 60% as singletons. The sequenced sample was peripheral blood, obtained before TCRalphabeta/CD19-depleted stem cell transplant. These receptors all come from a boy under two years old with SCID, due to receive a stem cell transplant. CDR3s include the opening cysteine and the closing phenylalanine or tryptophan. The D gene is left open where the match is weak. Only part of the rows carry a size: once, few, many, or a class if the clone is expanded.

v_gene: TRBV5-1
j_gene: TRBJ2-2
d_gene: .
abundance: .
CDR3aa: CASSVNTGELFF
CDR3nt: TGCGCCAGCAGCGTGAACACCGGGGAGCTGTTTTTT

v_gene: TRBV4-1
j_gene: TRBJ2-7
d_gene: .
abundance: .
CDR3aa: CASSQDEAGTYEQYF
CDR3nt: TGCGCCAGCAGCCAAGATGAGGCAGGGACCTACGAGCAGTACTTC

v_gene: TRBV20-1
j_gene: TRBJ1-2
d_gene: .
abundance: few
CDR3aa: CSARGGGQVYGYTF
CDR3nt: TGCAGTGCTCGCGGAGGGGGGCAGGTCTATGGCTACACCTTC

v_gene: TRBV20-1
j_gene: TRBJ2-1
d_gene: .
abundance: .
CDR3aa: CSARESLLYNEQFF
CDR3nt: TGCAGTGCTAGAGAGTCCCTACTCTACAATGAGCAGTTCTTC

v_gene: TRBV5-4
j_gene: TRBJ2-7
d_gene: .
abundance: .
CDR3aa: CASSLAQGPSDEQYF
CDR3nt: TGTGCCAGCAGCTTGGCACAGGGCCCCTCCGACGAGCAGTACTTC

v_gene: TRBV20-1
j_gene: TRBJ1-4
d_gene: .
abundance: .
CDR3aa: CSARVPGVEKLFF
CDR3nt: TGCAGTGCTAGAGTACCAGGGGTTGAAAAACTGTTTTTT

v_gene: TRBV7-2
j_gene: TRBJ2-5
d_gene: .
abundance: .
CDR3aa: CASSPGVEWEETQYF
CDR3nt: TGTGCCAGCAGCCCAGGGGTGGAGTGGGAAGAGACCCAGTACTTC

v_gene: TRBV7-2
j_gene: TRBJ2-5
d_gene: .
abundance: .
CDR3aa: CASSFTTSRETQYF
CDR3nt: TGTGCCAGCAGCTTCACCACTAGCAGGGAGACCCAGTACTTC

v_gene: TRBV29-1
j_gene: TRBJ1-5
d_gene: .
abundance: .
CDR3aa: CSVLTMGSNQPQHF
CDR3nt: TGCAGCGTTTTGACCATGGGGAGCAATCAGCCCCAGCATTTT

v_gene: TRBV6-1
j_gene: TRBJ1-2
d_gene: TRBD1
abundance: .
CDR3aa: CASSDRGTGYTF
CDR3nt: TGTGCCAGCAGCGACAGGGGGACTGGCTACACCTTC

v_gene: TRBV5-6
j_gene: TRBJ2-7
d_gene: .
abundance: .
CDR3aa: CASSPGADYEQYF
CDR3nt: TGTGCCAGCAGCCCTGGGGCCGACTACGAGCAGTACTTC

v_gene: TRBV15
j_gene: TRBJ2-7
d_gene: .
abundance: .
CDR3aa: CATSREGGPREQYF
CDR3nt: TGTGCCACCAGCAGAGAAGGCGGTCCCAGGGAGCAGTACTTC

v_gene: TRBV27
j_gene: TRBJ2-1
d_gene: .
abundance: .
CDR3aa: CASMGGYNEQFF
CDR3nt: TGTGCCAGCATGGGGGGATACAATGAGCAGTTCTTC

v_gene: TRBV6-2/TRBV6-3
j_gene: TRBJ2-1
d_gene: .
abundance: .
CDR3aa: CASSRGEGEQFF
CDR3nt: TGTGCCAGCAGCAGGGGAGAGGGTGAGCAGTTCTTC

v_gene: TRBV20-1
j_gene: TRBJ2-1
d_gene: .
abundance: .
CDR3aa: CSARDQSGLYNEQFF
CDR3nt: TGCAGTGCTAGAGATCAGAGCGGCCTCTACAATGAGCAGTTCTTC

v_gene: TRBV6-2/TRBV6-3
j_gene: TRBJ1-4
d_gene: .
abundance: .
CDR3aa: CASSRLRTTNEKLFF
CDR3nt: TGTGCCAGCAGCCGCCTCAGGACAACTAATGAAAAACTGTTTTTT

v_gene: TRBV6-1
j_gene: TRBJ2-3
d_gene: TRBD2
abundance: .
CDR3aa: CASSDWRGDRNTQYF
CDR3nt: TGTGCCAGCAGTGATTGGCGGGGGGATCGGAATACGCAGTATTTT

v_gene: TRBV4-2
j_gene: TRBJ1-2
d_gene: .
abundance: .
CDR3aa: CASSQLHDGDYGYTF
CDR3nt: TGTGCCAGCAGCCAGCTTCACGACGGAGACTATGGCTACACCTTC

v_gene: TRBV12-3/TRBV12-4
j_gene: TRBJ2-3
d_gene: .
abundance: .
CDR3aa: CASSLMQGTDTQYF
CDR3nt: TGTGCCAGCAGTTTAATGCAGGGAACAGATACGCAGTATTTT

v_gene: TRBV4-2
j_gene: TRBJ2-3
d_gene: TRBD1
abundance: .
CDR3aa: CASSQDFEGASRQYF
CDR3nt: TGTGCCAGCAGCCAAGATTTCGAGGGGGCCAGTCGGCAGTATTTT

v_gene: TRBV15
j_gene: TRBJ1-5
d_gene: .
abundance: .
CDR3aa: CATSPNSGVSNQPQHF
CDR3nt: TGTGCCACCAGCCCCAACTCGGGAGTGAGCAATCAGCCCCAGCATTTT

v_gene: TRBV4-1
j_gene: TRBJ2-3
d_gene: .
abundance: .
CDR3aa: CASSQDGGGQGTQYF
CDR3nt: TGCGCCAGCAGCCAAGATGGGGGAGGGCAGGGGACGCAGTATTTT

v_gene: TRBV7-9
j_gene: TRBJ2-6
d_gene: .
abundance: .
CDR3aa: CASSWDITSGANVLTF
CDR3nt: TGTGCCAGCAGCTGGGACATCACCTCTGGGGCCAACGTCCTGACTTTC

v_gene: TRBV5-6
j_gene: TRBJ2-1
d_gene: TRBD2
abundance: .
CDR3aa: CASSHTERGGWNTIEQFF
CDR3nt: TGTGCCAGCAGCCACACAGAGCGGGGGGGCTGGAATACGATTGAGCAGTTCTTC

v_gene: TRBV6-5
j_gene: TRBJ1-5
d_gene: .
abundance: .
CDR3aa: CASNWGLGNQPQHF
CDR3nt: TGTGCCAGCAATTGGGGCTTGGGCAATCAGCCCCAGCATTTT

v_gene: TRBV2
j_gene: TRBJ2-5
d_gene: .
abundance: many
CDR3aa: CASSEAQSGGQETQYF
CDR3nt: TGTGCCAGCAGTGAAGCACAGTCCGGAGGGCAAGAGACCCAGTACTTC

v_gene: TRBV11-1
j_gene: TRBJ2-1
d_gene: TRBD2
abundance: .
CDR3aa: CASSTSGGAYNEQFF
CDR3nt: TGTGCCAGCAGCACTAGCGGGGGGGCCTACAATGAGCAGTTCTTC

v_gene: TRBV12-3/TRBV12-4
j_gene: TRBJ1-1
d_gene: .
abundance: .
CDR3aa: CASSLGPNTEAFF
CDR3nt: TGTGCCAGCAGTTTGGGTCCAAACACTGAAGCTTTCTTT

v_gene: TRBV5-1
j_gene: TRBJ1-1
d_gene: .
abundance: .
CDR3aa: CASSLGANQGLEREAFF
CDR3nt: TGCGCCAGCAGCTTGGGGGCCAACCAAGGGCTAGAACGAGAAGCTTTCTTT

v_gene: TRBV24-1
j_gene: TRBJ2-1
d_gene: .
abundance: few
CDR3aa: CATSDLGQGDINEQFF
CDR3nt: TGTGCCACCAGTGATTTGGGGCAGGGAGACATCAATGAGCAGTTCTTC

v_gene: TRBV7-9
j_gene: TRBJ2-7
d_gene: TRBD1
abundance: .
CDR3aa: CASSSDRGWQYF
CDR3nt: TGTGCCAGCAGCTCAGACAGGGGTTGGCAGTACTTC